This TCR beta chain appears in the sequencing data of a study of blood T cell repertoires in COVID-19. Overall study context: Whether acute or convalescent, the COVID-19 samples came from the United States, Italy and Spain. Sources were T cells, B-cell-depleted T cells, or PBMCs; the material itself was cDNA or gDNA.

As processed by the authors: The authors estimated nucleated cell counts from reference gene primer amplification. Generated by immunoSEQ multiplex PCR, the TCRdb table keeps only in-frame clones and is missing some. The V and J calls and clone size are taken from that table; D and trimming were inferred from the DNA. The sample holds 330,000 or so clones; about 87% are singletons and the top ten take approximately 10%. Patients of the Seattle cohort, enrolled during active infection, were followed longitudinally. The germline CDR1 and CDR2 sequences are SGHTA and FQGNSA. The CDR3 length is 16 residues. Losses at the gene ends were 2 bases for V and 3 bases for J; bases not matched to a gene: 6. This clone was seen just once.

V and J are TRBV7-2 and TRBJ1-2; 10 bases match TRBD1. The material sequenced was peripheral blood. The TCR originated in a man between 25 and 39 years old with COVID-19, enrolled during active disease. This CDR3 is CASSLRQGAIDYGYTF. The CDR3 DNA follows: TGTGCCAGCAGCTTACGACAGGGGGCTATCGACTATGGCTACACCTTC. Full variable domain (remainder filled in from reference TRBV7-2 and TRBJ1-2): GAGVSQSPSNKVTEKGKDVELRCDPISGHTALYWYRQSLGQGLEFLIYFQGNSAPDKSGLPSDRFSAERTGGSVSTLTIQRTQQEDSAVYLCASSLRQGAIDYGYTFGSGTRLTVV.